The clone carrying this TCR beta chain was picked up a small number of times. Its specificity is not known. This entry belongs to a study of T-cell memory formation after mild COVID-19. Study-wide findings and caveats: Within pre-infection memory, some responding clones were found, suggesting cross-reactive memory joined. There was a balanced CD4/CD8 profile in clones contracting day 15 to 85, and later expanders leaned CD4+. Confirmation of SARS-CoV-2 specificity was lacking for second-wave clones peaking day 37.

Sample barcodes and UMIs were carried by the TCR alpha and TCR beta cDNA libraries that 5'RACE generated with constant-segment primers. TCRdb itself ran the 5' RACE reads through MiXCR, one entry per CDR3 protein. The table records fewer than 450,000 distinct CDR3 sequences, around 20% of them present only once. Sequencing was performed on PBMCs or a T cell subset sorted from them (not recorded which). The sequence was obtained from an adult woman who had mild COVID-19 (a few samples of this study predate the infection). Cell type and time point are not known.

Written as DNA, the CDR3 is TGTGCCAGCAGCCCAGACAGGGGGCCGGGTCAGCCCCAGCATTTT. Protein product: CASSPDRGPGQPQHF. This rearrangement joins TRBV12-3 or TRBV12-4 to TRBJ1-5; TRBD1 agrees at 10 bases. This CDR3 has 15 residues. The V and J ends lost 6 bases and 6 bases, in that order; junction bases with no gene match: 8.